Described below is a single TCR beta chain sequence and its context. Antigen specificity is unknown. The data were produced by immunoSEQ multiplex PCR, yet TCRdb's version contains in-frame clones alone and is incomplete. The repertoire holds about 2.3 million clones, with just under 95% as singletons. This specimen comes from a study of shared clonotypes between healthy human individuals. Study background: Used for every donor were three CD4 naive, three CD4 memory, two CD8 naive and one CD8 memory plate.

Negatively enriched CD4+ T cells were divided by CD45RA into naive and memory. General study points: Clonotypes which were not shared had lower generation probabilities than clonotypes that all four donors shared. Some naive CD4 clonotypes, roughly 5%, turned up in common across four donors.

Germline V CDR1 and CDR2: KGHSH, LQKENI. V shed 2 bases and J shed 5 bases, with 16 bases lying between them. This CDR3 has 15 amino acids. The sample taken for sequencing was naive CD4+ T cells from PBMCs. The subset was: CD45RA+ positively selected. The receptor's source is a man in his late teens or twenties in good health. Some clones in this sample may be carry-over from other donors' samples. V gene TRBV18 combines with J gene TRBJ2-7, with a possible D match to TRBD2 (5 bases). The CDR3 is CASSPFGVFGDEQYF. The CDR3 bases are TGTGCCAGCTCACCATTCGGAGTTTTCGGGGACGAGCAGTACTTC.